This TCR beta chain originates from a study of blood T cell repertoires in COVID-19. Study-wide background: Sample material is recorded as cDNA or gDNA derived from T cells, B-cell-depleted T cells, or PBMCs.

In the original analysis: Quantification of nucleated cells was approximated via reference gene primer amplification. The table came from immunoSEQ multiplex PCR; TCRdb's copy has only in-frame clones and leaves some out. The V and J calls and the clone size are those of that table, but D and trimming were determined from the DNA. The sample contains about 150,000 clones, roughly 90% of which appear only once. Trimming removed 2 bases at V and 1 base at J, with 15 bases between. The CDR3 has 18 amino acids. CDR1 is KGHSH and CDR2 is LQKENI in the germline V gene. A PCR-confirmed or clinician-diagnosed COVID-19 case had contacted exposed participants within 2 weeks of entry.

This clonotype was sampled from a woman aged 40 to 50 who had been exposed to COVID-19. V is TRBV18 and J is TRBJ2-6; possibly TRBD2 for D (7 bases). Sequencing used PBMCs or T cells enriched from blood (not recorded which). CDR3 region: CASSPGGAFVSGANVLTF. CDR3 coding DNA: TGTGCCAGCTCACCAGGGGGGGCTTTCGTTTCTGGGGCCAACGTCCTGACTTTC.